Below, 16 T cell receptor beta chains from the same sample are listed, as sequenced in a study of T-cell reconstitution after alpha-beta-depleted transplantation in children. Researchers prepared the TCRbeta library using unique molecular identifiers, the study reports. TCRdb reprocessed the PCR reads via MiXCR and lists one record per CDR3 protein. The sample lists 330,000 or so distinct CDR3 sequences, around 10% occurring once. This material consisted of PBMCs from the stem cell graft donor, taken from the stem cell graft. The receptors were gathered from a human donor who donated a stem cell graft to a child with acute lymphoblastic leukemia.

This clonotype was found many times. V usage is TRBV7-9 and J usage is TRBJ1-1; the match to TRBD1 covers 9 bases. V was pared by 3 bases and J by 3 bases, with 5 bases of the junction left unmatched. CDR1 SEHNR and CDR2 FQNEAQ come from the germline V gene (reference sequence). The CDR3 spans 15 residues. The CDR3 nucleotides are TGTGCCAGCAGCTTCGCACAGGGGGCTGACACTGAAGCTTTCTTT. It translates to CASSFAQGADTEAFF.

This clonotype was counted only a few times. The chain links TRBV29-1 to TRBJ1-2, with TRBD1 matching over 7 bases. V dropped 1 base and J dropped 4; count of bases not matched to a gene: 9. The CDR3 is 15 amino acids. CDR1 is SQVTM and CDR2 is ANQGSEA in the germline V gene. This CDR3 reads CSVEGTPGQSYGYTF. CDR3 in DNA: TGCAGCGTTGAAGGGACTCCGGGACAGAGCTATGGCTACACCTTC.

J is TRBJ2-5 and V is TRBV5-1; 11 bases are a match to TRBD2. Unmatched junction bases numbered 12, after V lost 0 bases and J lost 5 bases. Germline V CDR1 and CDR2: SGHRS, YFSETQ. The CDR3 is made up of 18 amino acids. The chain's CDR3 is CASSLALRSGRARETQYF. The DNA for the CDR3 is TGCGCCAGCAGCTTGGCCCTGCGTAGCGGGAGGGCTCGGGAGACCCAGTACTTC.

This clonotype was counted a few times. The chain couples TRBV27 to TRBJ1-2; the D is unclear. Per germline, CDR1 MNHEY and CDR2 SMNVEV (reference sequence). The CDR3 consists of 12 residues. The ends were cut back, 6 bases at V and 7 bases at J, with 12 bases in the middle. The CDR3 DNA reads TGTGCCAGCAGGGGGATCTCAATTGGCTACACCTTC. Its protein product is CASRGISIGYTF.

The V call is TRBV6-4, the J call TRBJ2-1; the match to TRBD2 covers 8 bases. V dropped 5 bases and J dropped 9; count of bases not matched to a gene: 9. The CDR3 loop spans 14 amino acids. Germline CDR1 reads MRHNA; CDR2 reads SNTAGT. The CDR3 DNA is TGTGCCAGCAGTCCGGGAGGGGGGGGGAGTGAGCAGTTCTTC. Translation: CASSPGGGGSEQFF.

This clonotype was observed a handful of times. The V call is TRBV5-1, the J call TRBJ2-7; D is possibly TRBD2 (5 bases). This CDR3 has 13 residues. V was clipped by 4 bases and J by 6 bases, with 14 bases between them. Germline CDR1 is SGHRS and CDR2 is YFSETQ. The CDR3 nucleotides read TGCGCCAGCAGCCCTTTCGGGGTTCCCGAGCAGTACTTC. Encoded protein: CASSPFGVPEQYF.

This clonotype was recorded at least ten times. This chain connects TRBV7-8 to TRBJ2-5, with 8 bases aligning to TRBD1. Germline loops: CDR1 SGHVS, CDR2 FQNEAQ. V shed 4 bases, J shed 1 base, and the junction held 8 bases outside the gene matches. The CDR3 extends over 16 amino acids. CDR3 nucleotide sequence: TGTGCCAGCAGCTCGCGCCGGACAGGGTTCCAAGAGACCCAGTACTTC. Translating it yields CASSSRRTGFQETQYF.

This chain links TRBV25-1 with TRBJ2-1, with 13 bases lining up with TRBD2. Germline values: CDR1 MGHDK, CDR2 SYGVNS. After removal of 6 bases from V and 3 bases from J, the junction contained 17 bases not matched to a gene. The CDR3 contains 20 residues. The CDR3 DNA is TGTGCCAGCAGGGAGACTGGCCCTAAAACTAGCGGGAGGGTCTACAATGAGCAGTTCTTC. Protein: CASRETGPKTSGRVYNEQFF.

This clonotype appeared a few times. The genes are TRBV20-1 and TRBJ2-1, with 14 bases fitting TRBD2. J lost 0 bases, V lost 6 bases, and 10 bases had no gene match. Germline loops: CDR1 DFQATT, CDR2 SNEGSKA (reference sequence). The CDR3 has 18 residues. CDR3 DNA: TGCAGTGCCAGTGGGACTAGCGGGAGTCTTTTCTCCTACAATGAGCAGTTCTTC. Amino acid sequence: CSASGTSGSLFSYNEQFF.

This clonotype was detected a few times. V usage is TRBV19 and J usage is TRBJ2-5, with D possibly TRBD2 on 6 matching bases. Trimming shortened V by 2 bases and J by 1 base, and 14 bases separated the two germline ends. Germline CDR1 LNHDA, CDR2 SQIVND (reference sequence). The CDR3 is 16 amino acids. CDR3 loop: CASSIRAGRRQETQYF. DNA for the CDR3: TGTGCCAGTAGTATACGCGCGGGACGCCGCCAAGAGACCCAGTACTTC.

The V call is TRBV4-1, the J call TRBJ1-3, with 7 bases lining up with TRBD1. The length of the CDR3 is 15 residues. Looked up from germline, CDR1 is MGHRA and CDR2 is YSYEKL. Unmatched junction bases numbered 4, after V lost 1 base and J lost 4 bases. The CDR3 bases are TGCGCCAGCAGCCAAGGACAGGGATCGGGAAACACCATATATTTT. This gives the protein CASSQGQGSGNTIYF.

Details on this clonotype: A much bigger clone sits one base away, suggesting this may be a read error. The V call is TRBV5-1, the J call TRBJ2-7; D is undetermined. The CDR3 runs to 14 residues. V was shortened by 4 bases and J by 1 base, with 12 bases between the two germline ends. Germline CDR1 and CDR2: SGHRS and YFSETQ. As DNA, the CDR3 is TGCGCCAGCAGCCCCGCGGATGCGTCCTACGAGCAGTACTTC. Protein product: CASSPADASYEQYF.

The sample holds a few counts of this clonotype. The CDR3 is CAISNRDRGGYEQYF. The CDR3 DNA sequence: TGTGCCATCAGCAACCGGGACAGGGGCGGGTACGAGCAGTACTTC. This chain uses TRBV10-3 with TRBJ2-7, with 10 bases lining up with TRBD1. Germline lookup yields CDR1 ENHRY and CDR2 SYGVKD. The CDR3 covers 15 residues. V trimming: 6 bases; J trimming: 4 bases; junction bases outside the gene matches: 9.

The chain carries TRBV12-3 or TRBV12-4 and TRBJ1-2; 7 bases match TRBD1. This CDR3 has 15 amino acids. Trimming cost V 5 bases and J 4 bases; bases outside gene matches: 10. For the CDR3, the DNA is TGTGCCAGCAGTCCCCTAGGGGGCCGAATCTATGGCTACACCTTC. Protein: CASSPLGGRIYGYTF.

In the case of this clonotype: A much bigger clone sits one base away, suggesting this may be a read error. This chain uses TRBV7-8 with TRBJ2-1, with D possibly TRBD1 on 5 matching bases. The V gene's germline CDR1 is SGHVS and CDR2 FQNEAQ. This CDR3 has 12 amino acids. CDR3 DNA: TGTGCCAGCAGCTTAATCAGGGAAGAGCGGTTCTTC. Translated: CASSLIREERFF.

Concerning this clonotype: At one of its ends the junction is not consistent with the germline gene, which may arise from a read error. V is TRBV7-7 and J is TRBJ2-1, with 8 bases fitting TRBD2. CDR1 is SSHAT, CDR2 FNYEAQ, per germline (reference sequence). The CDR3 has 15 amino acids. CDR3 sequence (DNA): TGTGCTAGCAGCTTAGCAGATAGCGGGATCAATGAGCAGTTCTTC. Translation gives CASSLADSGINEQFF.